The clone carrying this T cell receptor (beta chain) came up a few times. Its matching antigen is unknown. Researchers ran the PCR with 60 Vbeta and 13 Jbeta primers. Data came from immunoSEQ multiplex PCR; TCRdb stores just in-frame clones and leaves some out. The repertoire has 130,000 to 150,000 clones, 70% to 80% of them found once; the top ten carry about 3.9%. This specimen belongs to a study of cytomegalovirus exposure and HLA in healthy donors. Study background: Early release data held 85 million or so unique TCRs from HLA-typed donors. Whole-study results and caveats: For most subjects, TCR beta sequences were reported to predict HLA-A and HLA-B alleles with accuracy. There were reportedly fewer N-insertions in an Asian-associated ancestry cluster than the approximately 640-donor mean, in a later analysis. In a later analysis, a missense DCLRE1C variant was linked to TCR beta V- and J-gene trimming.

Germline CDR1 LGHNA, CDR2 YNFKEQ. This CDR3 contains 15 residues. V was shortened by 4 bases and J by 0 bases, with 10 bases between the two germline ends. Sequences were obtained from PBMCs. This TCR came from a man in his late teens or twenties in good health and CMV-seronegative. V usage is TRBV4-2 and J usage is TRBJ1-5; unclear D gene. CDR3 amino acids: CASSPGGSSNQPQHF. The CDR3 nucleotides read TGTGCCAGCAGCCCCGGCGGGAGTAGCAATCAGCCCCAGCATTTT.